This paragraph reports one T cell receptor beta chain. The target antigen is unknown. The CDR3 extends over 15 amino acids. Germline V gene sequence: CDR1 SNHLY, CDR2 FYNNEI. The V end was cut by 6 bases, the J end by 7 bases, with 19 bases between. The record originates from a study of cytomegalovirus exposure and HLA in healthy donors. Study overall: Most genotyped donors, around four fifths of about 430, had Caucasian-associated genetic ancestry.

The PCR employed 60 Vbeta primers together with 13 Jbeta primers. Assay used: immunoSEQ multiplex PCR; TCRdb lists only in-frame clones, some missing. This sample has 55,000 to 80,000 clones, with around 80% found just once. The study, taken as a whole, reports: The authors later found HLA-associated TCR beta chains more clonally expanded than equally common others. HLA-A and HLA-B allele assignments for most subjects were reportedly predicted accurately using TCR beta sequences.

This TCR was recovered from a man aged 18 to 29 in good health and CMV-seronegative. J is TRBJ1-5 and V is TRBV2, with a weak D call TRBD1 (5 bases). The source material was PBMCs. The DNA for the CDR3 is TGTGCCAGCAGCGACCTTCGCGGGGGTGGGCAGCCCCAGCATTTT. It translates to CASSDLRGGGQPQHF.